The 20 T cell receptor beta chains given below trace back to one sample, sequenced in a study of blood T cell repertoires in COVID-19. Produced via immunoSEQ multiplex PCR; TCRdb's table is partial and in-frame only. The table records fewer than 350,000 clones, 80% to 90% of them present only once. The sequenced sample consisted of peripheral blood. Receptor source: a woman in her twenties or thirties with COVID-19, enrolled during active disease.

This clone was counted a single time. The genes are TRBV5-4 and TRBJ1-2; 8 bases fit TRBD1. Germline-derived CDR1 and CDR2 are SGHNT and YYREEE (reference sequence). V lost 4 bases to trimming and J lost 2 bases; unmatched junction nucleotides: 10. The length of the CDR3 is 16 residues. The CDR3 protein is CASSLRTGPSNYGYTF. Written as DNA, the CDR3 is TGTGCCAGCAGCCTCCGGACAGGGCCCTCGAACTATGGCTACACCTTC.

The chain uses TRBV12-5 and TRBJ1-2; no reliable D call. Germline CDR1 is LGHNT and CDR2 is FRNRAP. V was shortened by 6 bases and J by 4 bases, with 9 bases between the two germline ends. This CDR3 is 12 amino acids long. The CDR3 region is CASGPNTYGYTF. CDR3 DNA sequence: TGTGCTAGTGGACCGAACACCTATGGCTACACCTTC.

This clone was seen a single time. The V and J genes are TRBV4-1 and TRBJ2-7; a possible D gene is TRBD2 (6 bases). CDR3 length: 15 residues. The germline CDR1 and CDR2 sequences are MGHRA and YSYEKL. With 2 bases removed from V and 3 bases from J, the gap between germline ends came to 14 bases. The DNA of the CDR3 is TGCGCCAGCAGCCAACCTAAGACGGGGGACTACGAGCAGTACTTC. Translation: CASSQPKTGDYEQYF.

The J gene is TRBJ2-7, the V gene TRBV9; TRBD1 matches at 9 bases. CDR3 length equals 15 residues. Trimming cost V 4 bases and J 4 bases; bases outside gene matches: 9. From germline, CDR1 is SGDLS and CDR2 YYNGEE. The CDR3 DNA reads as TGTGCCAGCAGCTTAGGGACAGGGAAGGGGTACGAGCAGTACTTC. This translates into CASSLGTGKGYEQYF.

The rearrangement links TRBV7-2 to TRBJ2-5, with D unclear. Trimming pared 2 bases from V and 5 bases from J, leaving 6 bases between. Germline values: CDR1 SGHTA, CDR2 FQGNSA. This CDR3 spans 12 amino acids. This CDR3 is CASSLSGETQYF. The DNA of the CDR3 is TGTGCCAGCAGCTTATCGGGTGAGACCCAGTACTTC.

Here the CDR3 DNA reads TGTGCCAGCAGTTACTTAGCGGGGGGGCTGCGGGAGCAGTACTTC. Translating gives CASSYLAGGLREQYF. This chain links TRBV6-2 or TRBV6-3 with TRBJ2-7; 11 positions agree with TRBD2. With V trimmed by 1 base and J by 7 bases, 6 bases remained unmatched. The CDR3 spans 15 residues. Per germline, CDR1 MNHEY and CDR2 SVGEGT.

The chain links TRBV4-2 to TRBJ2-3; 8 positions match TRBD2. V was pared by 0 bases and J by 1 base, with 6 bases of the junction left unmatched. The CDR3 sequence is 17 residues long. Per the germline V gene, CDR1 is LGHNA and CDR2 is YNFKEQ. The CDR3 DNA is TGTGCCAGCAGCCAAGATCTTCCCGGGGGGGGCACAGATACGCAGTATTTT. Translating gives CASSQDLPGGGTDTQYF.

The chain couples TRBV19 to TRBJ2-3, with 10 bases fitting TRBD2. The CDR3 sequence is 14 residues long. Germline lookup yields CDR1 LNHDA and CDR2 SQIVND (reference sequence). V trimming: 5 bases; J trimming: 3 bases; junction bases outside the gene matches: 2. The CDR3 nucleotides are TGTGCCAGTAGTGGACTAGCGGAGACAGATACGCAGTATTTT. Amino acid sequence: CASSGLAETDTQYF.

The chain combines TRBV6-1 with TRBJ2-1, with D perhaps TRBD2 (6 bases). The germline V gene has CDR1 MNHNS and CDR2 SASEGT. V was cut by 3 bases and J by 14 bases, with 11 bases left in between. The CDR3 has 11 residues. Here the CDR3 DNA reads TGTGCCAGCAGTGAGGGGCCGGGGGAGTTCTTC. This translates into CASSEGPGEFF.

The rearrangement joins TRBV29-1 to TRBJ2-2, with a possible D match to TRBD1 (6 bases). Per the germline V gene, CDR1 is SQVTM and CDR2 is ANQGSEA. The CDR3 covers 13 residues. V was clipped by 3 bases and J by 3 bases, with 8 bases between them. In DNA form, the CDR3 reads TGCAGCGTTGAGGGACAACACACCGGGGAGCTGTTTTTT. Translated: CSVEGQHTGELFF.

Written as DNA, the CDR3 is TGTGCCAGCAGCTCAACCGTCCAGAACTATGGCTACACCTTC. Translated: CASSSTVQNYGYTF. The J gene is TRBJ1-2, the V gene TRBV7-9; D call uncertain. The germline CDR1 and CDR2 sequences are SEHNR and FQNEAQ (reference sequence). The V and J ends lost 4 bases and 2 bases respectively, with 11 bases between them. This CDR3 is 14 amino acids long.

CDR3 nucleotides: TGTGCCAGTACCCTAACGGACAGGGTCTTCGGACAGCCCCAGCATTTT. Its protein product is CASTLTDRVFGQPQHF. This chain joins TRBV19 and TRBJ1-5; 8 positions agree with TRBD1. Germline trimming cut 7 bases from V and 7 bases from J; bases unmatched to any gene: 15. The V gene's germline CDR1 is LNHDA and CDR2 SQIVND (reference sequence). CDR3 length: 16 residues.

The chain has TRBV2 and TRBJ2-7; TRBD2 matches at 9 bases. The V gene's germline CDR1 is SNHLY and CDR2 FYNNEI. The J segment lost 4 bases and the V segment lost 8 bases, leaving 9 bases of the junction unmatched. This CDR3 contains 14 residues. The CDR3 nucleotides read TGTGCCAGCGCCGCCAGCGGGGGGCCATACGAGCAGTACTTC. Translated: CASAASGGPYEQYF.

The chain has TRBV10-2 and TRBJ1-5, with TRBD1 as a possible D gene (6 bases). CDR1 and CDR2 (germline): WSHSY, SAAADI. V dropped 6 bases and J dropped 4 bases, with 22 bases sitting between them. The CDR3 extends over 17 amino acids. The CDR3 bases are TGCGCCAGCAGAGGGTTAGGGCAGGGGCGTAATAATCAGCCCCAGCATTTT. Translation: CASRGLGQGRNNQPQHF.

The chain couples TRBV27 to TRBJ1-1, with a possible D match to TRBD1 (5 bases). Looked up from germline, CDR1 is MNHEY and CDR2 is SMNVEV (reference sequence). The CDR3 runs 13 residues. The V end was cut by 5 bases, the J end by 11 bases, with 18 bases between. In DNA form, the CDR3 reads TGTGCCAGCAGTCCTACCGGGCAGGGAACGGCTTTCTTT. It translates to CASSPTGQGTAFF.

This clone was recorded only once. This CDR3 reads CARSNNRDLGYGYTF. As DNA, the CDR3 is TGTGCCAGAAGCAACAACAGGGACCTGGGCTATGGCTACACCTTC. The chain links TRBV5-3 to TRBJ1-2; TRBD1 is a possible D gene (6 bases). TRBV5-3 is given ORF status, its function remaining uncertain. Trimming took off 4 bases at V and 4 bases at J, with 17 bases between the two ends. The CDR3 is made up of 15 amino acids.

The rearrangement links TRBV27 to TRBJ1-4, with 7 bases fitting TRBD1. Germline assignment: CDR1 MNHEY and CDR2 SMNVEV (reference sequence). This CDR3 region has 15 residues. Losses at the gene ends were 6 bases for V and 3 bases for J; bases not matched to a gene: 7. The CDR3 region has the DNA TGTGCCAGCAGCACTTGGGACAGCCCTAATGAAAAACTGTTTTTT. Protein sequence: CASSTWDSPNEKLFF.

The genes are TRBV6-5 and TRBJ1-1; the D is unclear. CDR1 MNHEY and CDR2 SVGAGI come from the germline V gene. This CDR3 contains 15 residues. With 7 bases removed from V and 1 base from J, the gap between germline ends came to 16 bases. In DNA form, the CDR3 reads TGTGCCAGCACGAATAGCTGGCAGTCGAACACTGAAGCTTTCTTT. It encodes CASTNSWQSNTEAFF.

The rearrangement links TRBV3-1 (or the pseudogene TRBV3-2) to TRBJ2-1; TRBD2 matches at 8 bases. V shed 1 base and J 9 bases; nucleotides not matched to a gene: 8. Germline V gene sequence: CDR1 LGHDT, CDR2 YNNKEL (reference sequence). This CDR3 has 15 residues. The CDR3 DNA is TGTGCCAGCAGCCAAGCGGGCGGGAGGAGTGGTGAGCAGTTCTTC. Its translation: CASSQAGGRSGEQFF.

For the CDR3, the DNA is TGTGCCAGCAGGAGGGAGGGACAGGGCTCCTACGAGCAGTACTTC. As protein: CASRREGQGSYEQYF. The chain employs TRBV6-5 and TRBJ2-7, with 9 positions matching TRBD1. CDR1 MNHEY and CDR2 SVGAGI come from the germline V gene. The V gene end was trimmed by 6 bases and the J gene end by 0 bases; junction bases not matched to a gene: 6. CDR3 length: 15 amino acids.